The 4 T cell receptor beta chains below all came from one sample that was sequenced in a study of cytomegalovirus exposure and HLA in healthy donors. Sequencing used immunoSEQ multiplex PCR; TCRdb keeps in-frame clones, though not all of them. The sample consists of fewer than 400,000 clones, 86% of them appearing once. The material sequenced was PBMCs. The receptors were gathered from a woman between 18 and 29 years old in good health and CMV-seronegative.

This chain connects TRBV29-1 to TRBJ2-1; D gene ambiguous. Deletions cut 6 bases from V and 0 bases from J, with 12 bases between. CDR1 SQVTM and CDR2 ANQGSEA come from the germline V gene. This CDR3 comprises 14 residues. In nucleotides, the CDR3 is TGCAGCGTAGCCGACTCGAGCTCCTACAATGAGCAGTTCTTC. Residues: CSVADSSSYNEQFF.

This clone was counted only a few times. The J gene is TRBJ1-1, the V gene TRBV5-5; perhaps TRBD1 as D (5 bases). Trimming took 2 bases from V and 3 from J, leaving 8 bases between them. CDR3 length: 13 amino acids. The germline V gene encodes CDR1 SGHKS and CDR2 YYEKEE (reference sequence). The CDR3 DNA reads TGTGCCAGCAGCTTCCAGGGCGACACTGAAGCTTTCTTT. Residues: CASSFQGDTEAFF. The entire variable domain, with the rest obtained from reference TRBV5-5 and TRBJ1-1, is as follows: DAGVTQSPTHLIKTRGQQVTLRCSPISGHKSVSWYQQVLGQGPQFIFQYYEKEERGRGNFPDRFSARQFPNYSSELNVNALLLGDSALYLCASSFQGDTEAFFGQGTRLTVV.

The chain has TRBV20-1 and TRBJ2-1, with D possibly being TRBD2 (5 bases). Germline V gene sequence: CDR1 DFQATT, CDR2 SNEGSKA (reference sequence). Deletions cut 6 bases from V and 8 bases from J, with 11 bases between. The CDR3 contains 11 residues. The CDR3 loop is CSAPDWDEQFF. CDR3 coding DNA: TGCAGTGCGCCGGACTGGGATGAGCAGTTCTTC.

The DNA for the CDR3 is TGTGCCAGCAGTGAACAGGGGTTAACTAATGAAAAACTGTTTTTT. Its protein product is CASSEQGLTNEKLFF. The chain combines TRBV5-6 with TRBJ1-4; TRBD1 matches 7 bases. After removal of 5 bases from V and 1 base from J, the junction contained 5 bases not matched to a gene. The length of the CDR3 is 15 residues. The germline CDR1 and CDR2 sequences are SGHDT and YYEEEE.